Each of the 8 T cell receptor beta chains below was sequenced from the same sample in a study of T cell repertoires in cytomegalovirus infection. TCRdb itself ran the reads through MiXCR, one entry per CDR3 protein. The data hold approximately 390,000 distinct CDR3 sequences, with just under 35% observed a single time. These receptors are not linked to any known antigen. The sample consisted of cultured PBMCs, taken from culture after CMV antigen stimulation. These TCRs come from a human donor in good health (CMV status not recorded). Some clones in this sample may be carry-over from other donors' samples.

V and J are TRBV4-3 and TRBJ2-2; 7 nucleotides align to TRBD2. This CDR3 has 17 amino acids. The germline V gene encodes CDR1 LGHNA and CDR2 YSLEER. The junction had 9 bases not matched to a gene; V was cut back by 0 bases and J by 5 bases. CDR3 sequence: CASSQERRLARTGELFF. CDR3 coding DNA: TGCGCCAGCAGCCAAGAACGGAGACTAGCAAGGACCGGGGAGCTGTTTTTT.

This clonotype has more than one count but fewer than ten. The V gene is TRBV7-8, the J gene TRBJ2-5, with 11 bases that match TRBD1. Germline V gene lookup returns CDR1 SGHVS and CDR2 FQNEAQ. J gave up 5 bases and V 5 bases, and 4 bases lay outside the gene matches. The CDR3 contains 14 residues. CDR3: CASSPDRGLETQYF. The CDR3 DNA reads as TGTGCCAGCAGCCCGGACAGGGGGCTGGAGACCCAGTACTTC.

This clonotype has ten or more counts. V usage is TRBV6-1 and J usage is TRBJ1-3; D may be TRBD1 (6 bases). The CDR3 runs 15 residues. V lost 6 bases and J lost 0, with 12 bases in between. Germline V lookup: CDR1 MNHNS, CDR2 SASEGT. In DNA form, the CDR3 reads TGTGCCAGCAGGGACAGAAGGACCTCTGGAAACACCATATATTTT. Translation: CASRDRRTSGNTIYF.

This clonotype has only a few counts. The J gene is TRBJ2-6, the V gene TRBV28; no clear D. The CDR3 runs 13 residues. Between the trimmed V and J ends, which lost 8 bases and 0 bases, there was a span of 5 bases. Germline V gives CDR1 MDHEN, CDR2 SYDVKM. The CDR3 region is CASRPSGANVLTF. The CDR3 bases are TGTGCCAGCCGACCCTCTGGGGCCAACGTCCTGACTTTC.

This clonotype was recorded a few times. The rearrangement uses TRBV6-4 and TRBJ2-7; 10 nucleotides align to TRBD2. Germline-derived CDR1 and CDR2 are MRHNA and SNTAGT. V shed 3 bases, J shed 3 bases, and the junction held 5 bases outside the gene matches. The CDR3 spans 15 residues. The CDR3, as DNA: TGTGCCAGCAGTGATTCGGCTAGCGGGAGCTACGAGCAGTACTTC. The encoded protein is CASSDSASGSYEQYF.

This rearrangement joins TRBV20-1 to TRBJ1-2; TRBD1 might be the D (5 bases). This CDR3 region has 14 residues. V lost 0 bases to trimming and J lost 6 bases, with 14 bases between them. Germline V CDR1 and CDR2: DFQATT, SNEGSKA (reference sequence). The CDR3 is CSARDAGRVHGYTF. The CDR3 DNA reads TGCAGTGCTAGAGATGCAGGGAGGGTCCATGGCTACACCTTC.

The chain employs TRBV27 and TRBJ2-3; D might be TRBD1 (5 bases). Between the trimmed V and J ends, which lost 2 bases and 2 bases, there was a span of 17 bases. Germline V CDR1 and CDR2: MNHEY, SMNVEV (reference sequence). There are 17 residues in the CDR3. CDR3 protein: CASSLQGPPFITDTQYF. The CDR3 nucleotides read TGTGCCAGCAGTTTACAGGGCCCGCCTTTTATCACAGATACGCAGTATTTT.

This clonotype turned up a few times. The V gene is TRBV11-2, the J gene TRBJ1-4, with a possible D match to TRBD1 (5 bases). The CDR3 covers 15 residues. V lost 1 base, J lost 5 bases, and 11 bases lay in between. In germline, CDR1 is SGHAT, CDR2 FQNNGV. CDR3 amino acids: CASSLVGTGNEKLFF. CDR3 sequence (DNA): TGTGCCAGCAGCTTAGTAGGGACGGGGAATGAAAAACTGTTTTTT.